The next 29 T cell receptor beta chains were all read from a single sample in a study of siplizumab effects on memory and regulatory T cells. TCRdb's copy holds only in-frame clones and misses some; the assay was immunoSEQ multiplex PCR. The sample includes about 94,000 clones, approximately 93% of them seen just once. Specimen: non-Treg CD4+ T cells sorted from blood. Receptors originate from a human donor in good health.

The chain couples TRBV5-8 to TRBJ2-7, with 10 bases identical to TRBD1. Trimming cost V 4 bases and J 6 bases; bases outside gene matches: 4. The CDR3 consists of 13 residues. CDR1 is SGHTS and CDR2 is YDEGEE in the germline V gene. The CDR3 loop reads CASSDRGQREQYF. In DNA, the CDR3 is TGTGCCAGCAGCGACAGGGGGCAACGCGAGCAGTACTTC.

The chain carries TRBV12-5 and TRBJ2-3, with D hard to call. The CDR3 contains 13 residues. The V end lost 6 bases, the J end lost 1 base, and 8 bases lay between the germline ends. Per the germline V gene, CDR1 is LGHNT and CDR2 is FRNRAP. The CDR3 DNA reads as TGTGCTAGTGGGCTCTGGGGCACAGATACGCAGTATTTT. Encoded protein: CASGLWGTDTQYF.

A single count supports this clone. This chain joins TRBV19 and TRBJ2-1, with 9 bases aligning to TRBD2. Germline CDR1 is LNHDA and CDR2 is SQIVND (reference sequence). V was clipped by 8 bases and J by 2 bases; unmatched bases: 7. CDR3 length: 15 residues. The CDR3 is CASGGTSRTYNEQFF. CDR3 nucleotide sequence: TGTGCCAGTGGGGGGACTAGCAGAACCTACAATGAGCAGTTCTTC.

V gene TRBV30 combines with J gene TRBJ1-5; D call uncertain. The germline gives CDR1 GTSNPN, CDR2 SVGIG (reference sequence). Between the trimmed V and J ends, which lost 2 bases and 4 bases, there was a span of 9 bases. This CDR3 has 13 residues. Here the CDR3 reads CAWSQAQNQPQHF. CDR3 sequence (DNA): TGTGCCTGGAGTCAGGCCCAAAATCAGCCCCAGCATTTT.

CDR3 in amino acids: CASSYQRYSGNTIYF. The CDR3 DNA sequence: TGTGCCAGCAGTTACCAGCGATACTCTGGAAACACCATATATTTT. The rearrangement joins TRBV6-6 to TRBJ1-3, with D uncertain. Germline V gene lookup returns CDR1 MNHNY and CDR2 SVGAGI (reference sequence). The CDR3 sequence is 15 residues long. V lost 2 bases and J lost 0, with 8 bases in between.

V and J are TRBV2 and TRBJ2-6, with D unclear. V was clipped by 5 bases and J by 2 bases, with 7 bases between them. CDR1 and CDR2 (germline): SNHLY, FYNNEI. This CDR3 region has 14 residues. The CDR3: CASSRVTGANVLTF. The CDR3 DNA follows: TGTGCCAGCAGTAGGGTAACTGGGGCCAACGTCCTGACTTTC.

Concerning this clone itself: The junction does not match germline at one end; this may be a read error. The rearrangement links TRBV7-7 to TRBJ2-3; 11 bases are shared with TRBD2. Germline CDR1 is SSHAT and CDR2 is FNYEAQ (reference sequence). This CDR3 has 15 amino acids. The CDR3 here is CASSLGLADTDTQYF. In nucleotides, the CDR3 is TGTGCTAGCAGCTTGGGACTAGCGGACACAGATACGCAGTATTTT.

The V and J genes are TRBV6-1 and TRBJ2-5; possible D gene TRBD2, 6 bases. Trimming removed 3 bases at V and 2 bases at J, with 16 bases between. The length of the CDR3 is 16 residues. Germline V gives CDR1 MNHNS, CDR2 SASEGT. The CDR3 nucleotides read TGTGCCAGCAGTGATCCCGGGGGACGGACACAAGAGACCCAGTACTTC. Translated: CASSDPGGRTQETQYF.

This chain connects TRBV5-1 to TRBJ1-2, with 7 bases identical to TRBD1. Germline loops: CDR1 SGHRS, CDR2 YFSETQ. With 0 bases clipped from V and 8 bases from J, the junction kept 4 bases outside the gene matches. The CDR3 runs to 13 residues. CDR3 sequence (DNA): TGCGCCAGCAGCTTGGGACAGGGAGGCGGCTACACCTTC. Its protein product is CASSLGQGGGYTF.

CDR3 sequence: CASSQERLAGMKDIQETQYF. CDR3 bases: TGTGCCAGCAGCCAAGAACGCCTAGCGGGCATGAAAGACATACAAGAGACCCAGTACTTC. V and J are TRBV4-2 and TRBJ2-5, with 8 nucleotides matching TRBD2. Germline CDR1 is LGHNA and CDR2 is YNFKEQ. The CDR3 sequence is 20 residues long. Trimming removed 0 bases from V and 2 bases from J; junction bases left unmatched: 17.

V gene TRBV28 combines with J gene TRBJ2-7, with TRBD1 matching 9 bases. The V gene's germline CDR1 is MDHEN and CDR2 SYDVKM. The ends lost 5 bases at V and 2 bases at J; junction bases unmatched: 7. This CDR3 region has 15 residues. CDR3 DNA: TGTGCCAGCAGTGTAACGGGACAGGGCACCTACGAGCAGTACTTC. Amino acid sequence: CASSVTGQGTYEQYF.

The chain employs TRBV11-2 and TRBJ1-1; 9 nucleotides line up with TRBD1. The CDR3 loop spans 14 amino acids. Germline V gives CDR1 SGHAT, CDR2 FQNNGV. The trim removed 8 bases at V and 6 bases at J, leaving 10 bases unmatched. DNA for the CDR3: TGTGCCAGCTGCCGACAGGGGGGAGGGGCTGAAGCTTTCTTT. Its translation: CASCRQGGGAEAFF. The variable domain in full, with the rest retrieved from reference TRBV11-2 and TRBJ1-1, is EAGVAQSPRYKIIEKRQSVAFWCNPISGHATLYWYQQILGQGPKLLIQFQNNGVVDDSQLPKDRFSAERLKGVDSTLKIQPAKLEDSAVYLCASCRQGGGAEAFFGQGTRLTVV.

This rearrangement joins TRBV25-1 to TRBJ2-7, with D hard to call. Trimming removed 5 bases from V and 1 base from J, with 9 bases in between. The CDR3 is made up of 13 amino acids. Per the germline V gene, CDR1 is MGHDK and CDR2 is SYGVNS. CDR3 amino acids: CASSRVDSYEQYF. DNA for the CDR3: TGTGCCAGCAGTCGGGTTGATTCCTACGAGCAGTACTTC.

This clone was counted once. The chain recombines TRBV19 with TRBJ1-2; the D gene is possibly TRBD1 (5 bases). Germline V gives CDR1 LNHDA, CDR2 SQIVND (reference sequence). This CDR3 has 15 amino acids. Trimming shortened V by 6 bases and J by 4 bases, and 18 bases separated the two germline ends. Here the CDR3 reads CASSETDIRLYGYTF. The CDR3, as DNA: TGTGCCAGTAGCGAGACAGACATACGCCTCTATGGCTACACCTTC.

The chain employs TRBV15 and TRBJ1-4; 8 nucleotides align to TRBD1. CDR1 and CDR2 (germline): LNHNV, YYDKDF (reference sequence). There are 15 residues in the CDR3. V lost 3 bases to trimming and J lost 8 bases; unmatched junction nucleotides: 8. CDR3 residues: CATSSRDRFLEKLFF. The CDR3 region has the DNA TGTGCCACCAGCAGCCGGGACAGGTTTTTGGAAAAACTGTTTTTT.

The CDR3 loop is CAISESTGRNYGYTF. The CDR3 bases are TGTGCCATCAGTGAGTCGACAGGGCGAAACTATGGCTACACCTTC. The chain combines TRBV10-3 with TRBJ1-2; 7 bases align to TRBD1. CDR3 size: 15 residues. The germline V gene has CDR1 ENHRY and CDR2 SYGVKD. With V trimmed by 0 bases and J by 2 bases, 3 bases remained unmatched.

The CDR3 coding sequence is TGTGCCAGCACCCCGTCTCAGCGGCCCACTGAAGCTTTCTTT. As protein: CASTPSQRPTEAFF. The genes are TRBV5-4 and TRBJ1-1, with unresolved D. Germline values: CDR1 SGHNT, CDR2 YYREEE (reference sequence). This CDR3 has 14 amino acids. V was cut by 6 bases and J by 4 bases, with 16 bases left in between. Full variable domain (rest looked up from reference TRBV5-4 and TRBJ1-1): ETGVTQSPTHLIKTRGQQVTLRCSSQSGHNTVSWYQQALGQGPQFIFQYYREEENGRGNFPPRFSGLQFPNYSSELNVNALELDDSALYLCASTPSQRPTEAFFGQGTRLTVV.

The genes are TRBV6-4 and TRBJ2-7; D may be TRBD1 (5 bases). Trimming took 2 bases from V and 4 from J, leaving 18 bases between them. CDR1 is MRHNA, CDR2 SNTAGT, per germline. The CDR3 has 16 residues. The CDR3 bases are TGTGCCAGCAGTGACACGGAAACCGGACAAAATTACGAGCAGTACTTC. Residues: CASSDTETGQNYEQYF.

V gene TRBV29-1 combines with J gene TRBJ2-7; 11 positions match TRBD1. The V segment lost 7 bases and the J segment 6 bases; nucleotides outside the gene matches: 14. The CDR3 loop spans 15 amino acids. CDR1 and CDR2 (germline): SQVTM, ANQGSEA. The CDR3, as DNA: TGCAGCGGGTGGACAGGGGGCTTCCCCTCCGGCGAGCAGTACTTC. This gives the protein CSGWTGGFPSGEQYF.

The chain employs TRBV7-9 and TRBJ1-5; no firm D call. Germline V gene sequence: CDR1 SEHNR, CDR2 FQNEAQ (reference sequence). Trimming took 1 base from V and 5 from J, leaving 6 bases between them. CDR3 length: 13 amino acids. The CDR3 DNA sequence: TGTGCCAGCAGCTTAGGGGTTGATCAGCCCCAGCATTTT. The encoded protein is CASSLGVDQPQHF.

The rearrangement joins TRBV5-5 to TRBJ1-4, with D unresolved. Per the germline V gene, CDR1 is SGHKS and CDR2 is YYEKEE (reference sequence). The CDR3 totals 15 residues. V gave up 0 bases and J gave up 4 bases, with 10 bases separating them. The DNA of the CDR3 is TGTGCCAGCAGCTTGGGGCAGTCTATTAATGAAAAACTGTTTTTT. It translates to CASSLGQSINEKLFF.

V usage is TRBV9 and J usage is TRBJ2-5; D perhaps matches TRBD1 (5 bases). The CDR3 totals 14 residues. V was pared by 0 bases and J by 5 bases, with 11 bases between. In germline, CDR1 is SGDLS, CDR2 YYNGEE. CDR3 nucleotides: TGTGCCAGCAGCGTAGAGGACACTCCGGAGACCCAGTACTTC. Translated, it gives CASSVEDTPETQYF.

The rearrangement joins TRBV5-4 to TRBJ2-5; TRBD1 agrees at 8 bases. Losses at the gene ends were 2 bases for V and 5 bases for J; bases not matched to a gene: 5. This CDR3 region has 14 residues. In germline, CDR1 is SGHNT, CDR2 YYREEE (reference sequence). The DNA of the CDR3 is TGTGCCAGCAGCTTCCGGACAGGGACGGAGACCCAGTACTTC. Amino acid sequence: CASSFRTGTETQYF. Looking up the rest from reference TRBV5-4 and TRBJ2-5 gives the full variable domain: ETGVTQSPTHLIKTRGQQVTLRCSSQSGHNTVSWYQQALGQGPQFIFQYYREEENGRGNFPPRFSGLQFPNYSSELNVNALELDDSALYLCASSFRTGTETQYFGPGTRLLVL.

The chain employs TRBV5-1 and TRBJ2-1, with 9 bases matching TRBD2. With 4 bases clipped from V and 10 bases from J, the junction kept 6 bases outside the gene matches. Germline V gene lookup returns CDR1 SGHRS and CDR2 YFSETQ. The CDR3 consists of 13 residues. The CDR3 protein is CASSLGLANEQFF. The CDR3 DNA reads TGCGCCAGCAGCCTGGGACTAGCCAACGAGCAGTTCTTC.

The genes are TRBV6-5 and TRBJ1-5; 8 bases map to TRBD1. Germline V gene sequence: CDR1 MNHEY, CDR2 SVGAGI. CDR3 size: 15 residues. After removal of 6 bases from V and 0 bases from J, the junction contained 4 bases not matched to a gene. Here the CDR3 DNA reads TGTGCCAGCAGAGGGACAGGCGTTAGCAATCAGCCCCAGCATTTT. As protein: CASRGTGVSNQPQHF.

This chain uses TRBV10-3 with TRBJ2-7; 8 nucleotides match TRBD2. Unmatched junction bases numbered 10, after V lost 7 bases and J lost 2 bases. Germline-derived CDR1 and CDR2 are ENHRY and SYGVKD. The CDR3 is 15 amino acids. The CDR3 nucleotides are TGTGCCATCACCCAGGGGATAGCGGGAACCTACGAGCAGTACTTC. This translates into CAITQGIAGTYEQYF.

The chain is built from TRBV19 and TRBJ2-3, with D unclear. Trimming took off 5 bases at V and 1 base at J, with 10 bases between the two ends. The CDR3 is 14 amino acids. Looked up from germline, CDR1 is LNHDA and CDR2 is SQIVND (reference sequence). The CDR3 protein is CASSPAAGTDTQYF. The CDR3 DNA follows: TGTGCCAGTAGTCCCGCGGCAGGCACAGATACGCAGTATTTT.

This chain links TRBV15 with TRBJ2-7; 7 nucleotides align to TRBD1. This CDR3 region has 15 residues. Trimming cost V 4 bases and J 0 bases; bases outside gene matches: 6. Germline V gene sequence: CDR1 LNHNV, CDR2 YYDKDF (reference sequence). CDR3 coding DNA: TGTGCCACCAGCAAAGGGACAGACCTCTCCTACGAGCAGTACTTC. Translating gives CATSKGTDLSYEQYF.

CDR3 DNA: TGCGCCAGCGCTTGGACACTCGTTAACTATGGCTACACCTTC. This codes for CASAWTLVNYGYTF. This rearrangement joins TRBV4-3 to TRBJ1-2; perhaps TRBD1 as D (5 bases). V lost 8 bases and J 1 base, leaving 14 bases between the germline ends. CDR3 length equals 14 residues. The germline gives CDR1 LGHNA, CDR2 YSLEER.